The table lists the clone carrying this T cell receptor (beta chain) with a count of one. V was trimmed by 9 bases and J by 1 base, leaving 10 bases between them. Per germline, CDR1 KGHDR and CDR2 SFDVKD. The CDR3 covers 13 residues. Study processing details: It was from reference gene primer amplification that nucleated cell counts were estimated. Produced via immunoSEQ multiplex PCR; TCRdb's table is partial and in-frame only. That table supplies the V and J calls and clone size; D and trimming were determined from the DNA. The table lists approximately 190,000 clones, roughly 87% of them singletons. These data originate in a study of blood T cell repertoires in COVID-19. Whole-study context: COVID-19 samples collected from the United States, Italy and Spain covered acute and convalescent phases.

The sequenced sample consisted of peripheral blood. This chain connects TRBV24-1 to TRBJ2-3; D not resolved. The sequence derives from a woman between 40 and 50 years old with acute or convalescent COVID-19. CDR3 region: CATAGAGTDTQYF. CDR3 sequence (DNA): TGTGCCACCGCCGGTGCGGGCACAGATACGCAGTATTTT.